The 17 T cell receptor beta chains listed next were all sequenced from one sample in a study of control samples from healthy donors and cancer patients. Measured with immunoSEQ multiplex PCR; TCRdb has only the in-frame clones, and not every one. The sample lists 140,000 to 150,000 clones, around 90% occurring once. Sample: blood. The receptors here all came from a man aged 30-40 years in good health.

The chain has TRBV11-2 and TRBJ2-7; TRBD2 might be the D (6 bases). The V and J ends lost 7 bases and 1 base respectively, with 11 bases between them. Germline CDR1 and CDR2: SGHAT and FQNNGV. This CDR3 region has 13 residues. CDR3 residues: CASTQGGSYEQYF. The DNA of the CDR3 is TGTGCCAGCACTCAGGGAGGTTCCTACGAGCAGTACTTC.

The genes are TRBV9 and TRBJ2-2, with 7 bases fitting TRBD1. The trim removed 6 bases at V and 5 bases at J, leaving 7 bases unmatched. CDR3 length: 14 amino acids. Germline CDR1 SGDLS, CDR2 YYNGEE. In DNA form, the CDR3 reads TGTGCCAGCAAACAGGGGTCGAGTACCGGGGAGCTGTTTTTT. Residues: CASKQGSSTGELFF.

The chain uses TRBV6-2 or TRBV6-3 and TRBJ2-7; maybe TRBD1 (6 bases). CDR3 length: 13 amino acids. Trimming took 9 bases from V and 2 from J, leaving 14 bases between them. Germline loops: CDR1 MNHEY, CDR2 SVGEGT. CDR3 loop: CASSDRRTYEQYF. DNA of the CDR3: TGTGCCAGTAGCGACAGGCGGACCTACGAGCAGTACTTC.

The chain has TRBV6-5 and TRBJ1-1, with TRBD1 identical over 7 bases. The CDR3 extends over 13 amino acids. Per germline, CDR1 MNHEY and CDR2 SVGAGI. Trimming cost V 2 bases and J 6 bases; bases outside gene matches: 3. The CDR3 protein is CASSYTRGAEAFF. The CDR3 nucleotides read TGTGCCAGCAGTTACACCAGGGGGGCTGAAGCTTTCTTT.

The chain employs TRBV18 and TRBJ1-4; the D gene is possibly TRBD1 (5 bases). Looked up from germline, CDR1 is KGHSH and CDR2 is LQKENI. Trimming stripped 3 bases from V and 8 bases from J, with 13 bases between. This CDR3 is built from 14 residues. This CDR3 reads CASSPGGSIEKLFF. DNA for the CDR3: TGTGCCAGCTCACCGGGGGGTTCGATCGAAAAACTGTTTTTT.

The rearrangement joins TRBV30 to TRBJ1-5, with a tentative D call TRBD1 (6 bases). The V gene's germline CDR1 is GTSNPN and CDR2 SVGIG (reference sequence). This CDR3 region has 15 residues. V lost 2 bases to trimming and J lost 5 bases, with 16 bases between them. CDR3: CAWSRKWGRDQPQHF. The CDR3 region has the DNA TGTGCCTGGAGTAGAAAGTGGGGGCGGGATCAGCCCCAGCATTTT.

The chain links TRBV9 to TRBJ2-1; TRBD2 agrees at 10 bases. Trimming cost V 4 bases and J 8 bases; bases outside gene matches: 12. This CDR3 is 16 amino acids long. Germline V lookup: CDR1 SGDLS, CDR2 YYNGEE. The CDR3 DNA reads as TGTGCCAGCAGCACCAATCTAGCGGGAGTTTTCGATGAGCAGTTCTTC. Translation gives CASSTNLAGVFDEQFF.

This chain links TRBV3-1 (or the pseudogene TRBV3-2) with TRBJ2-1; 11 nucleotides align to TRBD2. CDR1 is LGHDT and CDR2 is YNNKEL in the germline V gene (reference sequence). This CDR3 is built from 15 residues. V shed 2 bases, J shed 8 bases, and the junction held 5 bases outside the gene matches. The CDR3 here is CASSQTSGSGHEQFF. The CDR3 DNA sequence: TGTGCCAGCAGCCAAACTAGCGGGAGTGGCCATGAGCAGTTCTTC.

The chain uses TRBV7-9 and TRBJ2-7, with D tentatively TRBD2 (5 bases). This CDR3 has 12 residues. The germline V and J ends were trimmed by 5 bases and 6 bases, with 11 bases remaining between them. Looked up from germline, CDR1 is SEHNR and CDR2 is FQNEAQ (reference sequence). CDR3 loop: CASSPGLAEQYF. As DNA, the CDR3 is TGTGCCAGCAGCCCAGGACTCGCCGAGCAGTACTTC.

The DNA of the CDR3 is TGTGCCAGCAGTAATACAAGGGCAGATACGCAGTATTTT. This sequence encodes CASSNTRADTQYF. V and J are TRBV6-2 or TRBV6-3 and TRBJ2-3; D remains unclear. Trimming removed 5 bases at V and 4 bases at J, with 10 bases between. Germline values: CDR1 MNHEY, CDR2 SVGEGT. CDR3 length equals 13 residues.

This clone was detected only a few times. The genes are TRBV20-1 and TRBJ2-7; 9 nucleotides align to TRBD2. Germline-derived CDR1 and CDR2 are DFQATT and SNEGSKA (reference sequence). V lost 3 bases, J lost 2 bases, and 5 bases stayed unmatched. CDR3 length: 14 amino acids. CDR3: CSASRSGGTYEQYF. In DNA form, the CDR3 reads TGCAGTGCTAGTCGTAGCGGGGGAACCTACGAGCAGTACTTC.

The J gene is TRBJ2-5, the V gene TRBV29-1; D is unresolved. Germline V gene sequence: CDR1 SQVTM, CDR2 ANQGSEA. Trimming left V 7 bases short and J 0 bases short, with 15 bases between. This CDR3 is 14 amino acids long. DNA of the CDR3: TGCAGCGCTTCACGGGCAAGGTACCAAGAGACCCAGTACTTC. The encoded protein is CSASRARYQETQYF.

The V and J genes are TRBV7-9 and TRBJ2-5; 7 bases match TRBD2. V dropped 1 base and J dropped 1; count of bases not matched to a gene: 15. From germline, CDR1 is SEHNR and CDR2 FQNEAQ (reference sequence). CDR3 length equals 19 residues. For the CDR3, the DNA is TGTGCCAGCAGCTTAGGGTCAGCTAGCGGACTTACGCTCCAAGAGACCCAGTACTTC. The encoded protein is CASSLGSASGLTLQETQYF. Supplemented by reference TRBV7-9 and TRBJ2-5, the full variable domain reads DTGVSQNPRHKITKRGQNVTFRCDPISEHNRLYWYRQTLGQGPEFLTYFQNEAQLEKSRLLSDRFSAERPKGSFSTLEIQRTEQGDSAMYLCASSLGSASGLTLQETQYFGPGTRLLVL.

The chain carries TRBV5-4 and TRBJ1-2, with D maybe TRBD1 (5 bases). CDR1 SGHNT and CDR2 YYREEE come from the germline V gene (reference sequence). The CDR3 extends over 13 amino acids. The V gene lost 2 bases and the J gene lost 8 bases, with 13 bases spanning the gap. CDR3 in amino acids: CASSLIGAWGYTF. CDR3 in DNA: TGTGCCAGCAGCTTAATTGGGGCTTGGGGCTACACCTTC.

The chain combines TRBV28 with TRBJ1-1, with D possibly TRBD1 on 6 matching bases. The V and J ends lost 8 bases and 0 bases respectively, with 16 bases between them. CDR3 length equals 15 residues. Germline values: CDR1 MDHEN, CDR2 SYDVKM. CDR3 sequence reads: CASFGRGAVNTEAFF. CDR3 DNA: TGTGCCAGCTTCGGACGGGGGGCGGTGAACACTGAAGCTTTCTTT.

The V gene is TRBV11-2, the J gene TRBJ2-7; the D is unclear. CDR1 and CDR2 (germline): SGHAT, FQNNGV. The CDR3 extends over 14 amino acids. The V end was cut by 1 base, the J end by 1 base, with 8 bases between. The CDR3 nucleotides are TGTGCCAGCAGCTTAGGTGTTGGATCCTACGAGCAGTACTTC. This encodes CASSLGVGSYEQYF.

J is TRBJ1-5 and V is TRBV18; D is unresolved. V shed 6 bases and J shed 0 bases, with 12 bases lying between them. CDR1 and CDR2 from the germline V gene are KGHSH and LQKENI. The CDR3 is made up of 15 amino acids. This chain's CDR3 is CASSEVVSSNQPQHF. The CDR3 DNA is TGTGCCAGCTCCGAGGTGGTTAGTAGCAATCAGCCCCAGCATTTT. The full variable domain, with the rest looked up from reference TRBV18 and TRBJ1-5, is NAGVMQNPRHLVRRRGQEARLRCSPMKGHSHVYWYRQLPEEGLKFMVYLQKENIIDESGMPKERFSAEFPKEGPSILRIQQVVRGDSAAYFCASSEVVSSNQPQHFGDGTRLSIL.